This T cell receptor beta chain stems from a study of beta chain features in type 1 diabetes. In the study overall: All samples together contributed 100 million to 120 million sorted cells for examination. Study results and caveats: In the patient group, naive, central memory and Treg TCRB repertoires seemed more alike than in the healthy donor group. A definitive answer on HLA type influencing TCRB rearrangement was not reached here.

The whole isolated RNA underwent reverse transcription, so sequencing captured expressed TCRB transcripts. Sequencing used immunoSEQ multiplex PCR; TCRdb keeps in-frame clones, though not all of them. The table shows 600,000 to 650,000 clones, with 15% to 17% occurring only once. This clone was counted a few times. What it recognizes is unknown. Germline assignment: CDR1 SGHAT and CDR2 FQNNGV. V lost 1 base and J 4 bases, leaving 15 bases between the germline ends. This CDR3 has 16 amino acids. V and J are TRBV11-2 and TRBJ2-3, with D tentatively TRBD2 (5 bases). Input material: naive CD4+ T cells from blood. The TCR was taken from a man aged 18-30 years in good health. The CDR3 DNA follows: TGTGCCAGCAGCTTAGGTGGGAGCGCGGGCGCAGATACGCAGTATTTT. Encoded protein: CASSLGGSAGADTQYF.